This record covers a single T cell receptor beta chain. The record originates from a study of blood T cell repertoires in COVID-19. About the research overall: Sites in the United States, Italy and Spain provided acute and convalescent COVID-19 samples. The analysed material was cDNA or gDNA that came from T cells, B-cell-depleted T cells, or PBMCs.

Authors' methods: Quantification of nucleated cells was approximated via reference gene primer amplification. Some clones are missing from TCRdb's copy, which holds only in-frame ones; the method was immunoSEQ multiplex PCR. The DNA was the basis for D and trimming; V, J and clone size are from that table. Among some 200,000 clones listed, more than 70% were seen once. Germline CDR1 reads MDHEN; CDR2 reads SYDVKM. After removal of 6 bases from V and 5 bases from J, the junction contained 3 bases not matched to a gene. The CDR3 is 13 amino acids. The gene calls are TRBV28 and TRBJ2-7; 11 nucleotides line up with TRBD1. The clonotype originates from a human donor in a cohort sampled during active COVID-19. The sequenced sample was peripheral blood. The CDR3 sequence: CASRGTGGHEQYF. The CDR3 DNA is TGTGCCAGCAGGGGGACAGGGGGGCACGAGCAGTACTTC.